The 17 T cell receptor beta chains presented below share a single source sample, sequenced in a study of T-cell memory formation after mild COVID-19. In TCRdb, the 5' RACE reads were re-called with MiXCR into one record per CDR3 protein. The sample includes about 400,000 distinct CDR3 sequences, approximately 18% of them seen just once. Sequenced material: PBMCs or a T cell subset sorted from them (not recorded which). The receptor source for this set is a man aged 18 to 30 who had mild COVID-19 (a few samples of this study predate the infection). Cell type and time point are not known.

This rearrangement joins TRBV4-1 to TRBJ2-5; 10 bases line up with TRBD2. The CDR3 spans 16 residues. Germline V CDR1 and CDR2: MGHRA, YSYEKL. The junction had 10 bases not matched to a gene; V was cut back by 4 bases and J by 5 bases. The CDR3 spells CASSRVAGGLLETQYF. The DNA for the CDR3 is TGCGCCAGCAGCCGGGTAGCGGGGGGACTACTGGAGACCCAGTACTTC.

V is TRBV2 and J is TRBJ1-1, with D maybe TRBD1 (5 bases). The CDR3 extends over 13 amino acids. Germline CDR1 reads SNHLY; CDR2 reads FYNNEI. V was pared by 6 bases and J by 3 bases, with 11 bases between. CDR3 in DNA: TGTGCCAGCAGGGGCGCAGGGTACACTGAAGCTTTCTTT. The encoded protein is CASRGAGYTEAFF.

This sequence joins TRBV7-2 and TRBJ2-5; 11 positions match TRBD2. This CDR3 has 18 residues. V shed 1 base and J 7 bases; nucleotides not matched to a gene: 14. The V gene's germline CDR1 is SGHTA and CDR2 FQGNSA. The CDR3 protein is CASSLVGSSGGPTGTQYF. The DNA for the CDR3 is TGTGCCAGCAGCTTAGTGGGGTCTAGCGGGGGGCCTACGGGGACCCAGTACTTC.

This clonotype came up a few times. The rearrangement links TRBV6-5 to TRBJ2-7, with 8 bases aligning to TRBD1. The CDR3 runs to 13 residues. Germline-derived CDR1 and CDR2 are MNHEY and SVGAGI. With 6 bases clipped from V and 6 bases from J, the junction kept 7 bases outside the gene matches. The CDR3 is CASRDRGSGEQYV. DNA for the CDR3: TGTGCCAGCAGAGACAGGGGAAGTGGCGAGCAGTACGTC.

This clonotype was counted between two and nine times. CDR3 coding DNA: TGCGCCAGCAGCCCTCATCCAGCTGGAAACACCATATATTTT. Its translation is CASSPHPAGNTIYF. V is TRBV4-3 and J is TRBJ1-3; D is unclear. The CDR3 loop spans 14 amino acids. From germline, CDR1 is LGHNA and CDR2 YSLEER. The germline V and J ends were trimmed by 4 bases and 2 bases, with 9 bases remaining between them.

V gene TRBV7-2 combines with J gene TRBJ1-5, with D unresolved. Trimming removed 8 bases at V and 4 bases at J, with 12 bases between. The CDR3 spans 13 residues. Germline V gene lookup returns CDR1 SGHTA and CDR2 FQGNSA. The CDR3, as DNA: TGTGCCAGCGGATACGACGGGAATCAGCCCCAGCATTTT. Its translation: CASGYDGNQPQHF.

In its sample, this clonotype was seen many times. V usage is TRBV18 and J usage is TRBJ2-7, with D uncertain. The CDR3 is 13 amino acids. Trimming stripped 3 bases from V and 1 base from J, with 7 bases between. CDR1 KGHSH and CDR2 LQKENI come from the germline V gene. CDR3 residues: CASSPGGSYEQYV. In DNA, the CDR3 is TGTGCCAGCTCACCGGGCGGTTCCTACGAGCAGTACGTC.

The chain uses TRBV11-2 and TRBJ2-5; maybe TRBD1 (7 bases). Germline V gives CDR1 SGHAT, CDR2 FQNNGV. Trimming took 8 bases from V and 4 from J, leaving 29 bases between them. The CDR3 runs 18 residues. The CDR3 sequence is CASCSRGPAGGMGETQYF. CDR3 nucleotide sequence: TGTGCCAGCTGCTCCAGAGGGCCTGCAGGGGGGATGGGAGAGACCCAGTACTTC.

The gene calls are TRBV3-1 and TRBJ2-1; D is possibly TRBD1 or TRBD2 (6 bases each). The CDR3 extends over 14 amino acids. Germline V gene sequence: CDR1 LGHDT, CDR2 YNNKEL (reference sequence). The V end was cut by 7 bases, the J end by 7 bases, with 17 bases between. The CDR3 DNA is TGTGCCAGCACCCCTTGGGGGGCGGGTAATGAGCAGTTCTTC. Residues: CASTPWGAGNEQFF.

This clonotype has just a few counts. This sequence joins TRBV19 and TRBJ1-2, with D perhaps TRBD1 (5 bases). Germline V gene lookup returns CDR1 LNHDA and CDR2 SQIVND (reference sequence). The CDR3 loop spans 14 amino acids. Trimming took 7 bases from V and 8 from J, leaving 20 bases between them. CDR3 loop: CASTPGGAAVGYTF. CDR3 nucleotides: TGTGCCAGTACCCCCGGAGGGGCCGCGGTGGGCTACACCTTC.

This clonotype was observed a few times. The chain joins TRBV7-2 to TRBJ1-3; D not resolved. The CDR3 loop spans 16 amino acids. From germline, CDR1 is SGHTA and CDR2 FQGNSA. V gave up 2 bases and J gave up 2 bases, with 13 bases separating them. The CDR3 is CASSLNSRITGNTIYF. CDR3 in DNA: TGTGCCAGCAGCTTAAACAGTCGAATAACTGGAAACACCATATATTTT.

This clonotype was picked up many times. This chain links TRBV7-9 with TRBJ2-5; perhaps D is TRBD1 or TRBD2 (5 bases each). The length of the CDR3 is 14 residues. Germline V gene data show CDR1 as SEHNR and CDR2 as FQNEAQ (reference sequence). The ends were cut back, 7 bases at V and 5 bases at J, with 17 bases in the middle. The CDR3 is CASNIGAGRETQYF. The CDR3 DNA reads TGTGCCAGCAACATCGGGGCCGGTCGCGAGACCCAGTACTTC.

CDR3 protein: CASRTLGAPEQFF. The CDR3, as DNA: TGTGCCAGCAGGACTCTAGGAGCGCCTGAGCAGTTCTTC. This chain joins TRBV7-3 and TRBJ2-1; D unclear. Trimming removed 6 bases from V and 9 bases from J, with 15 bases in between. The CDR3 covers 13 residues. The germline CDR1 and CDR2 sequences are SGHTA and FQGTGA.

This chain's CDR3 is CASSLSLAGPEWKTQYF. The CDR3 region has the DNA TGTGCCAGCAGTTTGAGCTTAGCGGGGCCCGAGTGGAAGACCCAGTACTTC. V usage is TRBV28 and J usage is TRBJ2-5, with TRBD2 identical over 8 bases. Trimming removed 3 bases from V and 6 bases from J; junction bases left unmatched: 15. Germline values: CDR1 MDHEN, CDR2 SYDVKM. The CDR3 totals 17 residues.

This clonotype was observed at least ten times. V usage is TRBV5-1 and J usage is TRBJ2-1; D unresolved. The CDR3 covers 15 residues. Germline-derived CDR1 and CDR2 are SGHRS and YFSETQ. Between the trimmed V and J ends, which lost 1 base and 0 bases, there was a span of 8 bases. The CDR3 nucleotides read TGCGCCAGCAGCTTGAACAGCGACTCCTACAATGAGCAGTTCTTC. Amino acids: CASSLNSDSYNEQFF. Looking up the rest from reference TRBV5-1 and TRBJ2-1 gives the full variable domain: KAGVTQTPRYLIKTRGQQVTLSCSPISGHRSVSWYQQTPGQGLQFLFEYFSETQRNKGNFPGRFSGRQFSNSRSEMNVSTLELGDSALYLCASSLNSDSYNEQFFGPGTRLTVL.

This clonotype was seen just once. This chain connects TRBV4-1 to TRBJ2-5; 9 bases are shared with TRBD2. V shed 8 bases, J shed 1 base, and the junction held 8 bases outside the gene matches. The CDR3 covers 15 residues. Germline lookup yields CDR1 MGHRA and CDR2 YSYEKL. This CDR3 is CASGQETSGQETQYF. In DNA form, the CDR3 reads TGCGCCAGCGGACAAGAGACTAGCGGCCAAGAGACCCAGTACTTC.

This chain uses TRBV28 with TRBJ2-3, with TRBD2 matching over 8 bases. Per the germline V gene, CDR1 is MDHEN and CDR2 is SYDVKM. V trimming: 7 bases; J trimming: 2 bases; junction bases outside the gene matches: 14. This CDR3 contains 17 residues. The CDR3 spells CASTLTFSGAPTDTQYF. The CDR3 nucleotides are TGTGCCAGCACCTTAACCTTTAGCGGGGCCCCCACAGATACGCAGTATTTT.